Each of the 9 T cell receptor beta chains below was sequenced from the same sample in a study of blood T cell repertoires in COVID-19. Using immunoSEQ multiplex PCR, the repertoire was profiled, and TCRdb retains in-frame clones only, with some absent. The sample has about 200,000 clones, 81% seen once. The sequencing sample was made of peripheral blood. All receptors derive from a woman older than 75 with acute or convalescent COVID-19.

A few counts support this clone. The rearrangement uses TRBV2 and TRBJ1-5; TRBD1 might be the D (6 bases). Trimming removed 3 bases from V and 7 bases from J, with 13 bases in between. The CDR3 covers 14 residues. The germline gives CDR1 SNHLY, CDR2 FYNNEI. The CDR3 loop reads CASSDGGAEQPQHF. CDR3 sequence (DNA): TGTGCCAGCAGTGATGGGGGGGCAGAGCAGCCCCAGCATTTT.

The chain joins TRBV5-6 to TRBJ1-1; no clear D gene. Trimming removed 0 bases from V and 2 bases from J, with 14 bases in between. Germline V gives CDR1 SGHDT, CDR2 YYEEEE. CDR3 length: 16 residues. Here the CDR3 reads CASSLDVQVVNTEAFF. CDR3 in DNA: TGTGCCAGCAGCTTGGACGTCCAGGTTGTCAACACTGAAGCTTTCTTT.

V gene TRBV6-5 combines with J gene TRBJ2-7; 7 bases match TRBD1. Germline V gene sequence: CDR1 MNHEY, CDR2 SVGAGI. This CDR3 comprises 13 residues. Trimming removed 6 bases from V and 3 bases from J; junction bases left unmatched: 5. The DNA for the CDR3 is TGTGCCAGCAGGATGTCAGGGGGCTACGAGCAGTACTTC. It codes for CASRMSGGYEQYF.

The chain joins TRBV5-4 to TRBJ1-4; a possible D gene is TRBD1 (6 bases). Germline V lookup: CDR1 SGHNT, CDR2 YYREEE (reference sequence). The V and J ends lost 0 bases and 5 bases respectively, with 11 bases between them. The CDR3 length is 15 residues. CDR3 residues: CASSLGGQGNEKLFF. CDR3 sequence (DNA): TGTGCCAGCAGCTTGGGGGGGCAGGGAAATGAAAAACTGTTTTTT.

This chain links TRBV3-1 (or the pseudogene TRBV3-2) with TRBJ1-4; perhaps TRBD1 as D (6 bases). Trimming took 4 bases from V and 8 from J, leaving 17 bases between them. CDR3 size: 15 residues. The germline gives CDR1 LGHDT, CDR2 YNNKEL (reference sequence). The CDR3 DNA follows: TGTGCCAGCAGCCTCCGACAGGCTTCGGGCGAAAAACTGTTTTTT. Translation gives CASSLRQASGEKLFF.

Of note for this clone: Other nucleotide sequences from this sample produce the same CDR3. The chain joins TRBV18 to TRBJ2-7; 9 bases line up with TRBD1. The CDR3 runs 14 residues. CDR1 and CDR2 (germline): KGHSH, LQKENI. J gave up 2 bases and V 3 bases, and 2 bases lay outside the gene matches. The CDR3 reads CASSPGQGAYEQYF. The DNA of the CDR3 is TGTGCCAGCTCACCGGGACAGGGAGCCTACGAGCAGTACTTC.

The chain couples TRBV3-1 (or the pseudogene TRBV3-2) to TRBJ1-1, with D possibly matching TRBD1 (5 bases). V lost 2 bases to trimming and J lost 2 bases, with 12 bases between them. The CDR3 is made up of 15 amino acids. CDR1 and CDR2 (germline): LGHDT, YNNKEL (reference sequence). This CDR3 reads CASSQLGDSNTEAFF. The CDR3 DNA reads as TGTGCCAGCAGCCAATTGGGCGACAGTAACACTGAAGCTTTCTTT.

The rearrangement uses TRBV11-2 and TRBJ2-1; TRBD2 matches at 8 bases. CDR3 size: 13 residues. From germline, CDR1 is SGHAT and CDR2 FQNNGV. After removal of 10 bases from V and 4 bases from J, the junction contained 6 bases not matched to a gene. The CDR3 is CATSSGRYNEQFF. The DNA of the CDR3 is TGTGCCACCTCGAGCGGGAGATACAATGAGCAGTTCTTC.

The chain is built from TRBV6-1 and TRBJ1-2; 7 nucleotides agree with TRBD1. The ends lost 3 bases at V and 5 bases at J; junction bases unmatched: 9. The CDR3 is 15 amino acids. Germline loops: CDR1 MNHNS, CDR2 SASEGT. CDR3 DNA sequence: TGTGCCAGCAGTGATAGAGGGGGCGCAAGGTATGGCTACACCTTC. Amino acid sequence: CASSDRGGARYGYTF.